The 21 T cell receptor beta chains presented below share a single source sample, sequenced in a study. A single record per CDR3 protein comes from TCRdb applying MiXCR to the 5' RACE reads. Of about 40,000 distinct CDR3 sequences detected, about 19% appear once; the ten largest clones hold around 2.8%. The sample comprised naive CD4+ T cells sorted from a lymph node. Subset here: naive CD4+ T cells, CD4+CD45RA+CD25-. These receptors were obtained from a female donor with breast cancer.

This clonotype appeared a few times. V and J are TRBV29-1 and TRBJ2-1, with 9 positions matching TRBD2. From germline, CDR1 is SQVTM and CDR2 ANQGSEA. The ends lost 5 bases at V and 6 bases at J; junction bases unmatched: 11. This CDR3 comprises 15 residues. In nucleotides, the CDR3 is TGCAGCGTTTACCCAGGGGCGGGAGGGCGCAATGAGCAGTTCTTC. Protein: CSVYPGAGGRNEQFF.

This clonotype was counted only a few times. V is TRBV7-3 and J is TRBJ2-1; TRBD2 agrees at 8 bases. CDR1 and CDR2 (germline): SGHTA, FQGTGA. The CDR3 covers 13 residues. V lost 5 bases and J lost 13; bases outside the gene matches: 10. The CDR3 DNA is TGTGCCAGCAGCCCCACGAAACTAGCGGATCAGTTCTTC. Translated: CASSPTKLADQFF.

This clonotype has just a few counts. The chain recombines TRBV6-5 with TRBJ1-1; D is unresolved. The CDR3 totals 15 residues. Trimming removed 6 bases from V and 5 bases from J, with 19 bases in between. Germline V gene lookup returns CDR1 MNHEY and CDR2 SVGAGI. This CDR3 is CASRYGRESRTEAFF. CDR3 DNA sequence: TGTGCCAGCAGATATGGGAGAGAGAGTCGGACTGAAGCTTTCTTT.

In this sample, this clonotype turned up a few times. The chain is built from TRBV7-9 and TRBJ2-6; TRBD1 agrees at 8 bases. Looked up from germline, CDR1 is SEHNR and CDR2 is FQNEAQ (reference sequence). The trim removed 5 bases at V and 4 bases at J, leaving 7 bases unmatched. The CDR3 length is 16 residues. The CDR3 protein is CASSQDRASGANVLTF. The DNA of the CDR3 is TGTGCCAGCAGCCAGGACAGGGCATCAGGGGCCAACGTCCTGACTTTC.

The J gene is TRBJ2-5, the V gene TRBV5-5; 8 nucleotides match TRBD1. Per germline, CDR1 SGHKS and CDR2 YYEKEE (reference sequence). V was pared by 0 bases and J by 1 base, with 8 bases of the junction left unmatched. The CDR3 contains 17 residues. Here the CDR3 DNA reads TGTGCCAGCAGCTTGGCCTGGGGACAGGTGGTCCAAGAGACCCAGTACTTC. Amino acids: CASSLAWGQVVQETQYF.

This clonotype was counted ten times or more. The V gene is TRBV9, the J gene TRBJ2-5; 10 bases line up with TRBD2. Germline-derived CDR1 and CDR2 are SGDLS and YYNGEE. With V trimmed by 3 bases and J by 2 bases, 4 bases remained unmatched. CDR3 size: 15 residues. The DNA of the CDR3 is TGTGCCAGCAGCGAGACTAGCGGGTCGCAAGAGACCCAGTACTTC. Protein: CASSETSGSQETQYF.

At least ten counts were recorded for this clonotype. This chain uses TRBV25-1 with TRBJ2-4; no clear D. CDR3 length equals 13 residues. The ends were cut back, 5 bases at V and 6 bases at J, with 11 bases in the middle. Germline assignment: CDR1 MGHDK and CDR2 SYGVNS. The chain's CDR3 is CASSNMDGNIQYF. In DNA, the CDR3 is TGTGCCAGCAGTAACATGGACGGAAACATTCAGTACTTC.

This clonotype appeared a few times. The rearrangement joins TRBV4-3 to TRBJ1-5; D unresolved. The CDR3 is made up of 14 amino acids. CDR1 is LGHNA, CDR2 YSLEER, per germline. The V end was cut by 1 base, the J end by 11 bases, with 15 bases between. CDR3 sequence reads: CASSQVAGGMAQHF. CDR3 in DNA: TGCGCCAGCAGCCAAGTGGCAGGAGGAATGGCCCAGCATTTT.

The rearrangement uses TRBV7-9 and TRBJ1-6; D is uncertain. This CDR3 region has 12 residues. Trimming removed 5 bases at V and 5 bases at J, with 4 bases between. CDR1 is SEHNR, CDR2 FQNEAQ, per germline (reference sequence). The chain's CDR3 is CASSQDNSPLHF. For the CDR3, the DNA is TGTGCCAGCAGCCAGGATAATTCACCCCTCCACTTT.

This clonotype was counted a few times. The chain is built from TRBV7-9 and TRBJ1-2, with D possibly being TRBD1 (6 bases). CDR1 and CDR2 (germline): SEHNR, FQNEAQ (reference sequence). The CDR3 loop spans 16 amino acids. Trimming left V 6 bases short and J 6 bases short, with 23 bases between. The CDR3 DNA reads as TGTGCCAGCAGAGGGAGGGGAACAGGGAAGCCCCATGGCTACACCTTC. Residues: CASRGRGTGKPHGYTF.

Only a few counts were recorded for this clonotype. This CDR3 fails to terminate in the conserved phenylalanine or tryptophan, so it likely reflects a read error. The chain carries TRBV5-5 and TRBJ1-1; D may be TRBD1 (6 bases). Between the trimmed V and J ends, which lost 4 bases and 1 base, there was a span of 11 bases. From germline, CDR1 is SGHKS and CDR2 YYEKEE (reference sequence). The CDR3 length is 14 residues. The CDR3 sequence: CASSIQGQNTEAFY. The CDR3 bases are TGTGCCAGCAGCATACAGGGCCAGAACACTGAAGCTTTCTAT.

This clonotype has a count of ten or more. V gene TRBV5-1 combines with J gene TRBJ2-5; 9 nucleotides line up with TRBD1. Germline CDR1 and CDR2: SGHRS and YFSETQ. V gave up 0 bases and J gave up 4 bases; unmatched junction bases: 4. The CDR3 consists of 15 residues. CDR3 amino acids: CASSLAGDRAETQYF. Written as DNA, the CDR3 is TGCGCCAGCAGCTTGGCCGGGGACAGGGCAGAGACCCAGTACTTC. Full variable domain (missing parts from reference TRBV5-1 and TRBJ2-5): KAGVTQTPRYLIKTRGQQVTLSCSPISGHRSVSWYQQTPGQGLQFLFEYFSETQRNKGNFPGRFSGRQFSNSRSEMNVSTLELGDSALYLCASSLAGDRAETQYFGPGTRLLVL.

This clonotype has a handful of counts. This chain connects TRBV20-1 to TRBJ1-5, with TRBD1 as a possible D gene (5 bases). V lost 5 bases to trimming and J lost 11 bases, with 22 bases between them. The germline V gene encodes CDR1 DFQATT and CDR2 SNEGSKA (reference sequence). This CDR3 spans 14 amino acids. CDR3: CSAPRGPSLAAQHF. The CDR3 DNA sequence: TGCAGTGCTCCAAGGGGCCCCTCGTTGGCGGCCCAGCATTTT.

A few counts support this clonotype. The chain carries TRBV6-5 and TRBJ1-5; 7 bases match TRBD1. In germline, CDR1 is MNHEY, CDR2 SVGAGI. The V and J ends lost 6 bases and 2 bases, in that order; junction bases with no gene match: 4. The CDR3 totals 14 residues. Here the CDR3 DNA reads TGTGCCAGCAGACCCGGACAGGGCAATCAGCCCCAGCATTTT. Protein: CASRPGQGNQPQHF.

A remark on this clonotype: This may stem from a read error, because a much larger clone lies one nucleotide away. This rearrangement joins TRBV20-1 to TRBJ1-5; D not resolved. V was cut by 3 bases and J by 4 bases, with 10 bases left in between. Germline V CDR1 and CDR2: DFQATT, SNEGSKA (reference sequence). This CDR3 comprises 13 residues. This chain's CDR3 is CSASSWGNQPQHF. In DNA, the CDR3 is TGCAGTGCTAGCTCGTGGGGTAATCAGCCCCAGCATTTT.

The rearrangement links TRBV9 to TRBJ1-6; D remains unclear. The CDR3 consists of 15 residues. CDR1 SGDLS and CDR2 YYNGEE come from the germline V gene. Between the trimmed V and J ends, which lost 0 bases and 4 bases, there was a span of 8 bases. The CDR3 DNA is TGTGCCAGCAGCGTAGAGGCATCATATAATTCACCCCTCCACTTT. Encoded protein: CASSVEASYNSPLHF.

This clonotype has more than one count but fewer than ten. This chain joins TRBV7-3 and TRBJ1-2; D is perhaps TRBD1 (5 bases). Germline CDR1 is SGHTA and CDR2 is FQGTGA. Trimming cost V 1 base and J 8 bases, with 17 bases left between them. The CDR3 loop spans 15 amino acids. CDR3 residues: CASSLMGPQAGGYTF. CDR3 in DNA: TGTGCCAGCAGCTTAATGGGACCCCAGGCGGGAGGCTACACCTTC.

The sample holds a few counts of this clonotype. The rearrangement links TRBV5-1 to TRBJ2-2; 8 bases fit TRBD2. The germline CDR1 and CDR2 sequences are SGHRS and YFSETQ. The CDR3 is 16 residues long. Losses at the gene ends were 4 bases for V and 1 base for J; bases not matched to a gene: 6. The CDR3 sequence: CASSPRGLGNTGELFF. As DNA, the CDR3 is TGCGCCAGCAGCCCGCGGGGACTAGGGAACACCGGGGAGCTGTTTTTT.

The gene calls are TRBV4-3 and TRBJ2-1, with D perhaps TRBD2 (6 bases). The CDR3 extends over 15 amino acids. Germline V lookup: CDR1 LGHNA, CDR2 YSLEER. V was trimmed by 0 bases and J by 8 bases, leaving 14 bases between them. In DNA form, the CDR3 reads TGCGCCAGCAGCCAAGATGGGGCCGGAGGGGATGAGCAGTTCTTC. It yields the protein CASSQDGAGGDEQFF.

This clonotype was picked up many times. The rearrangement joins TRBV6-1 to TRBJ1-2, with D uncertain. This CDR3 has 14 amino acids. In germline, CDR1 is MNHNS, CDR2 SASEGT. The germline V and J ends were trimmed by 8 bases and 5 bases, with 18 bases remaining between them. DNA of the CDR3: TGTGCCAGCGTTTCTCCTCTCGGGTCTTATGGCTACACCTTC. This encodes CASVSPLGSYGYTF.

The chain couples TRBV20-1 to TRBJ1-1; D unclear. CDR1 and CDR2 from the germline V gene are DFQATT and SNEGSKA (reference sequence). V dropped 1 base and J dropped 1 base, with 7 bases sitting between them. The CDR3 loop spans 13 amino acids. This CDR3 is CSARVRWNTEAFF. The CDR3 region has the DNA TGCAGTGCTAGAGTGCGGTGGAACACTGAAGCTTTCTTT.